Given below is one T cell receptor beta chain in context. The data belong to a study of OX40 agonist ivuxolimab in advanced cancers. Repertoires were generated with immunoSEQ multiplex PCR, while TCRdb's copy carries only in-frame clones and drops some. The sample lists about 110,000 clones; around nine tenths were seen once. Trimming at V came to 4 bases and at J to 4 bases, leaving 4 bases not matched to a gene. The germline CDR1 and CDR2 sequences are SGHDT and YYEEEE. This CDR3 is built from 14 residues. This TCR was sampled from an adult with an advanced solid tumor such as melanoma, head and neck, liver or kidney cancer. The chain joins TRBV5-6 to TRBJ1-2, with TRBD1 identical over 10 bases. Sequences were derived from CD4+ or CD8+ T cells sorted from blood, sampled in a trial of the OX40 agonist ivuxolimab. This CDR3 is CASSPGQGPYGYTF. CDR3 coding DNA: TGTGCCAGCAGCCCGGGACAGGGGCCCTATGGCTACACCTTC.